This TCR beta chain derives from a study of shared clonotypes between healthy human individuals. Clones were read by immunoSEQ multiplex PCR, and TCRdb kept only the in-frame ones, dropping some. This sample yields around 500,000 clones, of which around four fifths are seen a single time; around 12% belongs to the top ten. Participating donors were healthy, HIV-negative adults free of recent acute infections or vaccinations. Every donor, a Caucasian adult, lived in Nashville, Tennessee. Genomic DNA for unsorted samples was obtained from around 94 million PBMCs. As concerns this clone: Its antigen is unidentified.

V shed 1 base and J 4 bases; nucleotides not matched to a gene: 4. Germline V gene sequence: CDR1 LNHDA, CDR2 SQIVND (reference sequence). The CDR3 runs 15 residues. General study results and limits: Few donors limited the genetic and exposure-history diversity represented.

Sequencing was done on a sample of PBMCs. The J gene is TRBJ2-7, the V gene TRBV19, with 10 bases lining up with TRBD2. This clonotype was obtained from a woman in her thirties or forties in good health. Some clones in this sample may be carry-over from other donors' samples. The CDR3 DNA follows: TGTGCCAGTAGTATAGGCACTAGCGGGAAATACGAGCAGTACTTC. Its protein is CASSIGTSGKYEQYF. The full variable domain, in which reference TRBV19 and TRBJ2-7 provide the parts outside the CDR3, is DGGITQSPKYLFRKEGQNVTLSCEQNLNHDAMYWYRQDPGQGLRLIYYSQIVNDFQKGDIAEGYSVSREKKESFPLTVTSAQKNPTAFYLCASSIGTSGKYEQYFGPGTRLTVT.